This is a list of T cell receptor beta chains from one sample in a study of T cells after yellow fever vaccination. Each CDR3 protein gets one entry after TCRdb re-called the 5' RACE reads with MiXCR. Counted here are 120,000 or so distinct CDR3 sequences, approximately 14% occurring once; the ten biggest clones make up roughly 41%. The sample was CD8+ T cells sorted from PBMCs, taken 5 days after the yellow fever booster vaccination. The receptors shown here come from a man between 18 and 29 years old who received the YFV17D yellow fever vaccine. Both conserved end residues are part of each CDR3. The D gene is left open where the match is weak. The size of a clone is reported for some rows only, either as once, few or many, or as a class for expanded clones.

size: NA; D: NA; J: TRBJ1-2; V: TRBV19; DNA: TGTGCCAGTAGTATTGGGACGGGCACTTCATATGGCTACACCTTC; CDR3: CASSIGTGTSYGYTF
size: once; D: NA; J: TRBJ2-2; V: TRBV12-3/TRBV12-4; DNA: TGTGCCAGCAGAATCCGGGACTCCCACTTCACCGGGGAGCTGTTTTTT; CDR3: CASRIRDSHFTGELFF
size: NA; D: NA; J: TRBJ1-6; V: TRBV4-1; DNA: TGCGCCAGCAGCCAAGAGGGTCGGGGCTATAATTCACCCCTCCACTTT; CDR3: CASSQEGRGYNSPLHF
size: few; D: TRBD1; J: TRBJ2-7; V: TRBV6-1; DNA: TGTGCCAGCAGTGGACAGGGGGGGAATTACGAGCAGTACTTC; CDR3: CASSGQGGNYEQYF
size: few; D: TRBD2; J: TRBJ2-1; V: TRBV4-1; DNA: TGCGCCAGCAGCCAGGCGACAGCGGGATACAATGAGCAGTTCTTC; CDR3: CASSQATAGYNEQFF
size: few; D: TRBD2; J: TRBJ2-3; V: TRBV2; DNA: TGTGCCAGCAGTGAAGCAAGGACTAGCCAAGACACAGATACGCAGTATTTT; CDR3: CASSEARTSQDTDTQYF
size: NA; D: NA; J: TRBJ1-3; V: TRBV11-2; DNA: TGTGCCAGCAGCTTAGGGCCACCTCAGCCCATATATTTT; CDR3: CASSLGPPQPIYF
size: NA; D: NA; J: TRBJ2-1; V: TRBV11-3; DNA: TGTGCCAGCAGCATCGGGGCCGGGCGGGGCGATGAGCAGTTCTTC; CDR3: CASSIGAGRGDEQFF
size: NA; D: NA; J: TRBJ1-2; V: TRBV29-1; DNA: TGCAGCGTCCGACAGAGAGCCCCTAACTATGGCTACACCTTC; CDR3: CSVRQRAPNYGYTF
size: NA; D: TRBD1; J: TRBJ2-2; V: TRBV3-1; DNA: TGTGCCAGCAGCCGGACAGGGTGGTCCGGGGAGCTGTTTTTT; CDR3: CASSRTGWSGELFF
size: NA; D: NA; J: TRBJ2-6; V: TRBV29-1; DNA: TGCAGCGTTGGGGGGATCTCTGGGGCCAACGTCCTGACTTTC; CDR3: CSVGGISGANVLTF
size: NA; D: NA; J: TRBJ1-6; V: TRBV4-3; DNA: TGCGCCAGCAGCCAAGCTTGGGCAGGAAATTCACCCCTCCACTTT; CDR3: CASSQAWAGNSPLHF
size: few; D: NA; J: TRBJ2-5; V: TRBV4-1; DNA: TGCGCCAGCAGCCACCCGGACAGTCAAGAGACCCAGTACTTC; CDR3: CASSHPDSQETQYF
size: NA; D: NA; J: TRBJ2-3; V: TRBV6-6; DNA: TGTGCCAGCAGTTACCCGGTCTTCGGGAGCACAGATACGCAGTATTTT; CDR3: CASSYPVFGSTDTQYF
size: many; D: NA; J: TRBJ2-1; V: TRBV27; DNA: TGTGCCAGCAGTTTATCGGCACCGTCTTACAATGAGCAGTTCTTC; CDR3: CASSLSAPSYNEQFF
size: few; D: NA; J: TRBJ2-1; V: TRBV7-3; DNA: TGTGCCAGCAGCCTTAAGGGGGGCTCCTACAATGAGCAGTTCTTC; CDR3: CASSLKGGSYNEQFF
size: few; D: NA; J: TRBJ1-5; V: TRBV5-5; DNA: TGTGCCAGCAGCTTGGCCGGGTATAGCAATCAGCCCCAGCATTTT; CDR3: CASSLAGYSNQPQHF
size: many; D: NA; J: TRBJ1-6; V: TRBV7-9; DNA: TGTGCCAGCAGCTTAGAGGACACGGATTCACCCCTCCACTTT; CDR3: CASSLEDTDSPLHF
size: few; D: NA; J: TRBJ2-3; V: TRBV7-9; DNA: TGTGCCAGCAGCTTGATGCTGGCGGGGGCCACAGATACGCAGTATTTT; CDR3: CASSLMLAGATDTQYF
size: few; D: TRBD2; J: TRBJ2-1; V: TRBV7-8; DNA: TGTGCCAGCAGCTCGACTAGCCGTGTGATAGATGAGCAGTTCTTC; CDR3: CASSSTSRVIDEQFF
size: NA; D: NA; J: TRBJ2-7; V: TRBV5-6; DNA: TGTGCCAGCAGCATCCACAGAGGCTACGAGCAGTACTTC; CDR3: CASSIHRGYEQYF
size: few; D: NA; J: TRBJ2-4; V: TRBV7-7; DNA: TGTGCCAGCAGCCCCGCCAGGGGAGACATTCAGTACTTC; CDR3: CASSPARGDIQYF
size: NA; D: NA; J: TRBJ1-6; V: TRBV4-2; DNA: TGTGCCAGCAGCCAATTATCGGGGGAGGGGTACGGCTCACCCCTCCACTTT; CDR3: CASSQLSGEGYGSPLHF
size: few; D: NA; J: TRBJ2-3; V: TRBV5-1; DNA: TGCGCCAGCAGCTTGGAGGCGGCGGGCACAGATACGCAGTATTTT; CDR3: CASSLEAAGTDTQYF
size: NA; D: NA; J: TRBJ2-4; V: TRBV11-2; DNA: TGTGCCAGCAGCTTAGATCGAAAAGGAAACATTCAGTACTTC; CDR3: CASSLDRKGNIQYF